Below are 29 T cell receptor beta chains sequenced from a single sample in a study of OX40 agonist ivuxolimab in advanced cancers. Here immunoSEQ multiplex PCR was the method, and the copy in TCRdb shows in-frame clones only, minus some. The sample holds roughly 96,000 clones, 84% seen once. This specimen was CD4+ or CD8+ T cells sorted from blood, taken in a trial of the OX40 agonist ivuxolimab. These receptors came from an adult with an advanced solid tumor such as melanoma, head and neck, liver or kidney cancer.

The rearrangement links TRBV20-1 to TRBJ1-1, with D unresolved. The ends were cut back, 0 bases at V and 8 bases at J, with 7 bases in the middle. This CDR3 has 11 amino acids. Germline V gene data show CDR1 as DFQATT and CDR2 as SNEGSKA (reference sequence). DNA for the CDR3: TGCAGTGCTAGAGATGGGAGGGAAGCTTTCTTT. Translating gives CSARDGREAFF.

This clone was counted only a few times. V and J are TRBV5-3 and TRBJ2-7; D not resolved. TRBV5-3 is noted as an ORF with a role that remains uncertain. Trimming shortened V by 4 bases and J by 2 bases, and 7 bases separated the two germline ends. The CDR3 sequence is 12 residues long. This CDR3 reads CARSQVPYEQYF. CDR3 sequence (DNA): TGTGCCAGAAGCCAGGTACCCTACGAGCAGTACTTC.

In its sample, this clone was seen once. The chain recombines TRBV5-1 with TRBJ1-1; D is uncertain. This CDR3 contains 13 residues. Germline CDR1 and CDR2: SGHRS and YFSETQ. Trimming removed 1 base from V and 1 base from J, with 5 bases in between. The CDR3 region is CASSLRWNTEAFF. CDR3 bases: TGCGCCAGCAGCTTGCGTTGGAACACTGAAGCTTTCTTT. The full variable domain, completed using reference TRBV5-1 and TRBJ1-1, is KAGVTQTPRYLIKTRGQQVTLSCSPISGHRSVSWYQQTPGQGLQFLFEYFSETQRNKGNFPGRFSGRQFSNSRSEMNVSTLELGDSALYLCASSLRWNTEAFFGQGTRLTVV.

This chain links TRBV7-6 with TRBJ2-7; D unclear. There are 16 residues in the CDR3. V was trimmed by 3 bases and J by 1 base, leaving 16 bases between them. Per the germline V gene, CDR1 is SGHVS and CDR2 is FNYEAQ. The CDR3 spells CASSFRRRSNSYEQYF. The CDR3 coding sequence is TGTGCCAGCAGCTTTAGGCGCCGCAGCAATTCCTACGAGCAGTACTTC.

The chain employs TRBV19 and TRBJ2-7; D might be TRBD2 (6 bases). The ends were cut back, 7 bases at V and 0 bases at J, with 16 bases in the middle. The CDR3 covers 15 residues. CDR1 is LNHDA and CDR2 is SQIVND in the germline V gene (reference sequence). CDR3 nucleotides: TGTGCCAGTACCTCGGGACTGGGAACCTCCTACGAGCAGTACTTC. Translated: CASTSGLGTSYEQYF.

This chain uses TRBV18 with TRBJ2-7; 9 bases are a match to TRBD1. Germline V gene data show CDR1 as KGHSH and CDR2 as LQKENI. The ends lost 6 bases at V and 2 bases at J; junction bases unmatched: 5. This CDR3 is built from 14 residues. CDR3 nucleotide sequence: TGTGCCAGCTCCCGGGACAGGGTTACCTACGAGCAGTACTTC. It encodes CASSRDRVTYEQYF.

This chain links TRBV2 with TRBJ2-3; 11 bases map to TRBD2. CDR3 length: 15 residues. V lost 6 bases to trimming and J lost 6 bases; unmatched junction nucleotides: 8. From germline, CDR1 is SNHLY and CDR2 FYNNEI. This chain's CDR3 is CASSKTSGRGDTQYF. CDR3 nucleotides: TGTGCCAGCAGCAAAACTAGCGGGAGAGGTGATACGCAGTATTTT.

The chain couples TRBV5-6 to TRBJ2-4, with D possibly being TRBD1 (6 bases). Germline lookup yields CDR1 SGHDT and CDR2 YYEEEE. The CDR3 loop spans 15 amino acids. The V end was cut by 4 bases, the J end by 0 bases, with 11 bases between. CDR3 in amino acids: CASSRDTLAKNIQYF. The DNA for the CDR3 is TGTGCCAGCAGCCGGGACACTCTAGCCAAAAACATTCAGTACTTC.

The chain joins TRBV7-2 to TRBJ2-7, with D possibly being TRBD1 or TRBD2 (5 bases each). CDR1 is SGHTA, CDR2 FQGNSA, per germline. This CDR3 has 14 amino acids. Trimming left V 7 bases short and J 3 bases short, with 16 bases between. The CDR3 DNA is TGTGCCAGCACCGCTCCGGGACCCCGCTACGAGCAGTACTTC. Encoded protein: CASTAPGPRYEQYF.

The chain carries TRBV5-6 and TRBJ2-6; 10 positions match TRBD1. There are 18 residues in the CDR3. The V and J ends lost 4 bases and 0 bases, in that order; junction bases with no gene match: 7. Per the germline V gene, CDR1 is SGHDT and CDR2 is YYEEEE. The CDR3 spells CASSRRDRGNSGANVLTF. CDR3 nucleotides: TGTGCCAGCAGCCGCCGGGACAGGGGAAACTCTGGGGCCAACGTCCTGACTTTC. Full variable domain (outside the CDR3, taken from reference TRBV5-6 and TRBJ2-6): DAGVTQSPTHLIKTRGQQVTLRCSPKSGHDTVSWYQQALGQGPQFIFQYYEEEERQRGNFPDRFSGHQFPNYSSELNVNALLLGDSALYLCASSRRDRGNSGANVLTFGAGSRLTVL.

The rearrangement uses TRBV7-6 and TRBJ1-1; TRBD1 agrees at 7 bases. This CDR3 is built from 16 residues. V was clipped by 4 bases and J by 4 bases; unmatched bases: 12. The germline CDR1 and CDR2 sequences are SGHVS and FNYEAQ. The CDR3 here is CASSWGGRGLSTEAFF. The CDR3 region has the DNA TGTGCCAGCAGCTGGGGAGGTAGGGGGCTGAGCACTGAAGCTTTCTTT. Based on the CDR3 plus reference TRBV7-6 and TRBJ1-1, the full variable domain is GAGVSQSPRYKVTKRGQDVALRCDPISGHVSLYWYRQALGQGPEFLTYFNYEAQQDKSGLPNDRFSAERPEGSISTLTIQRTEQRDSAMYRCASSWGGRGLSTEAFFGQGTRLTVV.

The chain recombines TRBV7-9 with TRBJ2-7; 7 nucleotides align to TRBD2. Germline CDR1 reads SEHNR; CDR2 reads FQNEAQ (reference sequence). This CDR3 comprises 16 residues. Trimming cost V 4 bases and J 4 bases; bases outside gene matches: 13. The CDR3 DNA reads TGTGCCAGCAGCTACCCTTGGGGGAGGGCCGGGTACGAGCAGTACTTC. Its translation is CASSYPWGRAGYEQYF.

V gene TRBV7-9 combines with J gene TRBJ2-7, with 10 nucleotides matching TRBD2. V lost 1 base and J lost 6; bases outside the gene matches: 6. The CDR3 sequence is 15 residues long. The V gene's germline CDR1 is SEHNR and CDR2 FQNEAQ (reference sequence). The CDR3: CASSLVGTSVVEQYF. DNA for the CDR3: TGTGCCAGCAGCTTAGTTGGGACTAGCGTGGTCGAGCAGTACTTC.

The CDR3 loop is CASSIRGQNYGYTF. The CDR3 DNA follows: TGTGCCAGTAGTATCAGGGGGCAAAACTATGGCTACACCTTC. The chain couples TRBV19 to TRBJ1-2, with 8 nucleotides matching TRBD1. The CDR3 sequence is 14 residues long. Germline CDR1 is LNHDA and CDR2 is SQIVND (reference sequence). V trimming: 3 bases; J trimming: 2 bases; junction bases outside the gene matches: 2.

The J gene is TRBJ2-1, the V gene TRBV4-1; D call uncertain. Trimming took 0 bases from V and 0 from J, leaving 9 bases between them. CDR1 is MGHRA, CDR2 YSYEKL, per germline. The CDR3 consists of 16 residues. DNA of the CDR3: TGCGCCAGCAGCCAAGAAGTGAGCAGCTCCTACAATGAGCAGTTCTTC. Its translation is CASSQEVSSSYNEQFF.

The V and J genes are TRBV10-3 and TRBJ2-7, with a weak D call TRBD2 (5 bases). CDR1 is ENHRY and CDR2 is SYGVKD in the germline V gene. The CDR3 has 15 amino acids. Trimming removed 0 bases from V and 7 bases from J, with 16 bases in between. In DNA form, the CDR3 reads TGTGCCATCAGTGAGTCGAGGTTAGGAACGGGGGAGCAGTACTTC. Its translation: CAISESRLGTGEQYF.

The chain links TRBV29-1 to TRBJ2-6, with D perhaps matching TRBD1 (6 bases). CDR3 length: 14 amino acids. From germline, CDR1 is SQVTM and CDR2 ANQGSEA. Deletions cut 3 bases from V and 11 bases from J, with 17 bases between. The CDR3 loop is CSVDAGVETHVLTF. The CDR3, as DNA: TGCAGCGTTGATGCAGGGGTTGAGACACACGTCCTGACTTTC.

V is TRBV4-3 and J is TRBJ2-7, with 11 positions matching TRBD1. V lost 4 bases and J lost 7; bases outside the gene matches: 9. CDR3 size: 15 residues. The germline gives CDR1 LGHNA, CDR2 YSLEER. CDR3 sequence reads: CASSPGTGGIGEQYF. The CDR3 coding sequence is TGCGCCAGCAGCCCCGGGACAGGGGGTATAGGGGAGCAGTACTTC.

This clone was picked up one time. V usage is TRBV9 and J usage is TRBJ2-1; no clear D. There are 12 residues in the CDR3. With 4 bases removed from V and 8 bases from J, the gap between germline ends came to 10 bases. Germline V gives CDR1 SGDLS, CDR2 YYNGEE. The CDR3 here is CASSTRLDEQFF. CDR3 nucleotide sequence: TGTGCCAGCAGCACCCGACTCGATGAGCAGTTCTTC. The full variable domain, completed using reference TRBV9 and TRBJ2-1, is DSGVTQTPKHLITATGQRVTLRCSPRSGDLSVYWYQQSLDQGLQFLIQYYNGEERAKGNILERFSAQQFPDLHSELNLSSLELGDSALYFCASSTRLDEQFFGPGTRLTVL.

CDR3 residues: CASSPRAGYYEQYF. In DNA form, the CDR3 reads TGTGCCAGCAGTCCTAGAGCGGGCTACTACGAGCAGTACTTC. The J gene is TRBJ2-7, the V gene TRBV11-2; D might be TRBD2 (6 bases). The CDR3 length is 14 residues. CDR1 SGHAT and CDR2 FQNNGV come from the germline V gene. V was pared by 6 bases and J by 3 bases, with 15 bases between.

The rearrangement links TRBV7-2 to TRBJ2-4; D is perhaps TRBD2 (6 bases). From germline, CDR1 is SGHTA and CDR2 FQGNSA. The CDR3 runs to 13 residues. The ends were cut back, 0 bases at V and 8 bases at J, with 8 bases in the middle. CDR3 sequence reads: CASSLATRDIQYF. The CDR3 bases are TGTGCCAGCAGCTTAGCGACTAGAGACATTCAGTACTTC.

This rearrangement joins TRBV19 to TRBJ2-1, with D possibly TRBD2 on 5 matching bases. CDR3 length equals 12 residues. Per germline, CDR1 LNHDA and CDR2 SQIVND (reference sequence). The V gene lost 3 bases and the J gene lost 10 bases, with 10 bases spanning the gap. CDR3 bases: TGTGCCAGTAGTATCGGGAAAGGCGAGCAGTTCTTC. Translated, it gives CASSIGKGEQFF.

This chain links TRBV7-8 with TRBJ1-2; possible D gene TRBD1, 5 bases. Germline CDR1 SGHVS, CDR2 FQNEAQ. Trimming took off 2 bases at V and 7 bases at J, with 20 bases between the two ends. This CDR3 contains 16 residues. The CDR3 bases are TGTGCCAGCAGCTTAAGGCAGGGTGGGAAACTATTTGGCTACACCTTC. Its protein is CASSLRQGGKLFGYTF. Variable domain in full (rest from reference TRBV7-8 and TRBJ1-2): GAGVSQSPRYKVAKRGQDVALRCDPISGHVSLFWYQQALGQGPEFLTYFQNEAQLDKSGLPSDRFFAERPEGSVSTLKIQRTQQEDSAVYLCASSLRQGGKLFGYTFGSGTRLTVV.

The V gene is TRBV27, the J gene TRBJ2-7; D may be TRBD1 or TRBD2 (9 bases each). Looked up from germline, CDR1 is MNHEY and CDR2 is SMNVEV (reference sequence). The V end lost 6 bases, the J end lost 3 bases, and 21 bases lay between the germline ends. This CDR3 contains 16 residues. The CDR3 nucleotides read TGTGCCAGCAGAGGGACAGGGCGGGGGGGATACTACGAGCAGTACTTC. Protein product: CASRGTGRGGYYEQYF.

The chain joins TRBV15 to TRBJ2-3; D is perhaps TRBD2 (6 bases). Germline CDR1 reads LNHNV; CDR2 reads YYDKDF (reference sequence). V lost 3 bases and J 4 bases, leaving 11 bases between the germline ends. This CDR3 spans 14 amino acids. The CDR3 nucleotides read TGTGCCACCAGCAGTGGCTCGGGGGCAGATACGCAGTATTTT. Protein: CATSSGSGADTQYF.

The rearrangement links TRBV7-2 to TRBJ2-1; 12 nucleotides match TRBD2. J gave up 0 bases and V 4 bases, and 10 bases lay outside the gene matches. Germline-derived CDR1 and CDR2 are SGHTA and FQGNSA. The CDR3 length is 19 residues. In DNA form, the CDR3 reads TGTGCCAGCAGCTGGCGACTAGCGGGGGCCCCGAGCTCCTACAATGAGCAGTTCTTC. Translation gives CASSWRLAGAPSSYNEQFF.

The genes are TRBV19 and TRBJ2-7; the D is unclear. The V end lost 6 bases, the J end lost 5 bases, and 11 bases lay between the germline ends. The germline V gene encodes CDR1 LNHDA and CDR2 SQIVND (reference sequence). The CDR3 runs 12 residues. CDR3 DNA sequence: TGTGCCAGTAGGGGGTATAACGACGAGCAGTACTTC. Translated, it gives CASRGYNDEQYF.

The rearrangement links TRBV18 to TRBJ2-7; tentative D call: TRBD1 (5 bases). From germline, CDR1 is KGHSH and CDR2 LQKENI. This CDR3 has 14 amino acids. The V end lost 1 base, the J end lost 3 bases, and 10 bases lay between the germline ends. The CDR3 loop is CASSPQRQHYEQYF. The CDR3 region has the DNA TGTGCCAGCTCACCACAGAGACAGCACTACGAGCAGTACTTC.

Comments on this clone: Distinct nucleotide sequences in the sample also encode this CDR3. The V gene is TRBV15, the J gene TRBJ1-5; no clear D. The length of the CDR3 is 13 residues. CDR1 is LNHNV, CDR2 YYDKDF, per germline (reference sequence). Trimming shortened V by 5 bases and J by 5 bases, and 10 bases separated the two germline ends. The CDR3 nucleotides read TGTGCCACCAGCCAGCCCGGAGATCAGCCCCAGCATTTT. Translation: CATSQPGDQPQHF.